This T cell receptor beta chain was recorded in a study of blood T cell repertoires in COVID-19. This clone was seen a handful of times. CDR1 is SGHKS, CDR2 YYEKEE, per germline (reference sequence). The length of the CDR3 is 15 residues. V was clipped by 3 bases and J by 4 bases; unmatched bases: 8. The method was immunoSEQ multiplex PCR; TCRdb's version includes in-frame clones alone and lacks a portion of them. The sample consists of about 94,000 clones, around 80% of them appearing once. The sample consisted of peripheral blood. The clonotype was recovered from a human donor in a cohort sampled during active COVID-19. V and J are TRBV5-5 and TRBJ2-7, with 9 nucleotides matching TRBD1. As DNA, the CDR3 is TGTGCCAGCAGCTCGCCGGGACAGGGTACGTACGAGCAGTACTTC. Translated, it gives CASSSPGQGTYEQYF.